This T cell receptor (beta chain) was sequenced in a study of ipilimumab plus nivolumab after autologous stem cell transplantation. Study-level information: Median doses per patient: a few ipilimumab, under ten nivolumab. The DLBCL cohort had primary refractory and relapsed disease, with 18-month progression-free survival of approximately 83% and 30%.

Worth noting for this clone: Its antigen is unknown.

The study, taken as a whole, reports: Authors suggest TCR repertoire, Treg phenotype and gut microbiota support further study.

Clones were sequenced by immunoSEQ multiplex PCR, and TCRdb holds only the in-frame ones, with some missing. The sample records around 20,000 clones, over 70% being singletons. The specimen comprised PBMCs, sampled in a trial of ipilimumab plus nivolumab as post-transplant consolidation. The receptor's source is a male donor with diffuse large B-cell lymphoma.

In DNA form, the CDR3 reads TGTGCCATCAAGTCGGAGCCGGACTATTACGCCCAAGAGACCCAGTACTTC. It specifies CAIKSEPDYYAQETQYF. The chain links TRBV7-6 to TRBJ2-5, with a possible D match to TRBD2 (6 bases). Germline loops: CDR1 SGHVS, CDR2 FNYEAQ. The CDR3 extends over 17 amino acids. The V end was cut by 10 bases, the J end by 1 base, with 25 bases between. Full variable domain (outside the CDR3, taken from reference TRBV7-6 and TRBJ2-5): GAGVSQSPRYKVTKRGQDVALRCDPISGHVSLYWYRQALGQGPEFLTYFNYEAQQDKSGLPNDRFSAERPEGSISTLTIQRTEQRDSAMYRCAIKSEPDYYAQETQYFGPGTRLLVL.